This T cell receptor (beta chain) derives from a study of cytomegalovirus exposure and HLA in healthy donors. This CDR3 spans 15 amino acids. Germline loops: CDR1 SGDLS, CDR2 YYNGEE. Trimming shortened V by 0 bases and J by 2 bases, and 10 bases separated the two germline ends. PCR involved 60 Vbeta and 13 Jbeta primers. Here immunoSEQ multiplex PCR was the method, and the copy in TCRdb shows in-frame clones only, minus some. This sample has more than 90,000 clones, with about 80% found just once. The sequence derives from a young man in good health and CMV-seronegative. The chain uses TRBV9 and TRBJ2-3; D ambiguous. The sequencing input was PBMCs. The CDR3 region is CASSVEERSTDTQYF. The CDR3, as DNA: TGTGCCAGCAGCGTAGAGGAGCGATCCACAGATACGCAGTATTTT.